This T cell receptor (beta chain) was sequenced during a study of cytomegalovirus exposure and HLA in healthy donors. This clone has just one count. Germline V lookup: CDR1 SEHNR, CDR2 FQNEAQ (reference sequence). The CDR3 has 11 residues. Trimming cost V 1 base and J 12 bases, with 7 bases left between them. The PCR made use of 60 Vbeta and 13 Jbeta primers. Generated by immunoSEQ multiplex PCR, the TCRdb table keeps only in-frame clones and is missing some. The table lists about 160,000 clones, 84% of them singletons. The receptor comes from a man in his fifties or sixties in good health and CMV-seropositive. V usage is TRBV7-9 and J usage is TRBJ2-1, with D possibly matching TRBD2 (6 bases). Sequences were obtained from PBMCs. The CDR3 sequence: CASSLGTMQFF. The CDR3 region has the DNA TGTGCCAGCAGCTTAGGGACTATGCAGTTCTTC.